Listed here are 15 T cell receptor beta chains from one sample, sequenced in a study of T cells in Graves' hyperthyroidism and ophthalmopathy (dated by TCRdb to the late 2010s). Library method: multiplex PCR. Sequenced using an Illumina HiSeq 2000. Amplification of TCR beta CDR3 regions was carried out from RNA transcripts. For the first round of RT-PCR on the TCR CDR3, the HTBI primer set was used together with the Qiagen OneStep RT-PCR kit. Clones were called with MiXCR by TCRdb after fastp trimmed the public reads at Q25, and only in-frame beta chains were retained. Records with the same CDR3 protein are collapsed into one entry carrying the most frequent genes and DNA. In this sample the table shows approximately 400,000 distinct CDR3 sequences, under 20% of which occur a single time. The ten top clones hold over 35% of the sample. Sequencing was done on a sample of blood. The receptors shown here come from a man aged 18 to 30 with Graves' ophthalmopathy.

This clonotype was observed many times. This chain joins TRBV6-1 and TRBJ2-5, with 11 bases matching TRBD1. The CDR3 loop spans 13 amino acids. The V segment lost 8 bases and the J segment 5 bases; nucleotides outside the gene matches: 4. Per germline, CDR1 MNHNS and CDR2 SASEGT. In nucleotides, the CDR3 is TGTGCCAGCTATCGGACAGGGGGCGAGACCCAGTACTTC. It is translated as CASYRTGGETQYF.

The chain joins TRBV6-7 to TRBJ2-7; TRBD1 might be the D (5 bases). TRBV6-7 is classed as an ORF, of uncertain function. The V and J ends lost 4 bases and 2 bases respectively, with 12 bases between them. There are 14 residues in the CDR3. CDR3 sequence (DNA): TGTGCCAGCAGTTCGGAGTCAGGGACCTACGAGCAGTACTTC. Amino acid sequence: CASSSESGTYEQYF.

This clonotype has a count of ten or more. V is TRBV3-1 and J is TRBJ2-6; D unresolved. V was clipped by 1 base and J by 0 bases, with 7 bases between them. The germline V gene has CDR1 LGHDT and CDR2 YNNKEL (reference sequence). The CDR3 totals 16 residues. The CDR3 bases are TGTGCCAGCAGCCAAGGCCGAAGCTCTGGGGCCAACGTCCTGACTTTC. This translates into CASSQGRSSGANVLTF.

In this sample, this clonotype turned up many times. The chain has TRBV28 and TRBJ2-7, with 10 bases that match TRBD2. This CDR3 is built from 14 residues. Per germline, CDR1 MDHEN and CDR2 SYDVKM. V trimming: 5 bases; J trimming: 5 bases; junction bases outside the gene matches: 6. This chain's CDR3 is CASSAGTSEDEQYF. CDR3 in DNA: TGTGCCAGCAGTGCCGGGACTAGCGAGGACGAGCAGTACTTC. Based on the CDR3 plus reference TRBV28 and TRBJ2-7, the full variable domain is DVKVTQSSRYLVKRTGEKVFLECVQDMDHENMFWYRQDPGLGLRLIYFSYDVKMKEKGDIPEGYSVSREKKERFSLILESASTNQTSMYLCASSAGTSEDEQYFGPGTRLTVT.

This clonotype was seen only a few times. The rearrangement joins TRBV11-3 to TRBJ1-6; D unclear. The CDR3 covers 15 residues. Per the germline V gene, CDR1 is SGHNT and CDR2 is YENEEA. V lost 6 bases and J lost 13, with 22 bases in between. The CDR3 DNA reads TGTGCCAGCAGGATCTCGCCACGGAGGAAAATTCCCCTCCACTTT. Protein product: CASRISPRRKIPLHF.

This clonotype was seen a few times. The V gene is TRBV7-3, the J gene TRBJ2-2, with 8 bases that match TRBD1. Losses at the gene ends were 5 bases for V and 5 bases for J; bases not matched to a gene: 10. Germline V gene sequence: CDR1 SGHTA, CDR2 FQGTGA. This CDR3 contains 16 residues. CDR3 in amino acids: CASSQEQGVWTGELFF. CDR3 coding DNA: TGTGCCAGCAGCCAAGAACAGGGGGTTTGGACCGGGGAGCTGTTTTTT.

The V call is TRBV7-9, the J call TRBJ2-3, with a tentative D call TRBD2 (5 bases). The CDR3 is 17 amino acids. Trimming pared 5 bases from V and 6 bases from J, leaving 24 bases between. CDR1 SEHNR and CDR2 FQNEAQ come from the germline V gene (reference sequence). CDR3 loop: CASSLTTGKLRADTQYF. For the CDR3, the DNA is TGTGCCAGCAGCCTCACGACGGGGAAATTGAGAGCGGATACGCAGTATTTT.

This clonotype was counted at least ten times. The rearrangement joins TRBV20-1 to TRBJ1-2; 7 bases match TRBD1. The V and J ends lost 5 bases and 6 bases, in that order; junction bases with no gene match: 9. CDR3 size: 13 residues. Germline V gene data show CDR1 as DFQATT and CDR2 as SNEGSKA (reference sequence). CDR3 region: CSARDIGGDGYTF. The DNA of the CDR3 is TGCAGTGCTCGGGACATAGGGGGCGATGGCTACACCTTC.

This clonotype appeared many times. The chain has TRBV6-2 or TRBV6-3 and TRBJ2-6; TRBD1 agrees at 7 bases. Germline CDR1 reads MNHEY; CDR2 reads SVGEGT. The V and J ends lost 4 bases and 4 bases, in that order; junction bases with no gene match: 4. The CDR3 is made up of 15 amino acids. CDR3 residues: CASSSTGAGANVLTF. The CDR3 nucleotides are TGTGCCAGCAGTTCAACAGGGGCCGGGGCCAACGTCCTGACTTTC.

This clonotype was picked up many times. The J gene is TRBJ2-2, the V gene TRBV20-1; 8 bases are a match to TRBD2. This CDR3 is built from 14 residues. With V trimmed by 8 bases and J by 5 bases, 10 bases remained unmatched. From germline, CDR1 is DFQATT and CDR2 SNEGSKA (reference sequence). CDR3 coding DNA: TGCAGTACTGACGGGGGGGCCCGGACCGGGGAGCTGTTTTTT. This translates into CSTDGGARTGELFF.

This clonotype was counted ten times or more. This chain links TRBV19 with TRBJ1-5; TRBD1 matches at 11 bases. CDR1 and CDR2 from the germline V gene are LNHDA and SQIVND (reference sequence). There are 15 residues in the CDR3. J was trimmed by 7 bases and V by 9 bases; bases with no gene match: 11. CDR3 in amino acids: CASSRGTGGGQPQHF. The CDR3 region has the DNA TGTGCCAGCTCCCGGGGGACAGGGGGAGGACAGCCCCAGCATTTT.

This clonotype appeared many times. V usage is TRBV27 and J usage is TRBJ1-1, with D perhaps matching TRBD1 (5 bases). Germline-derived CDR1 and CDR2 are MNHEY and SMNVEV (reference sequence). Trimming took off 5 bases at V and 0 bases at J, with 13 bases between the two ends. CDR3 size: 15 residues. The CDR3 reads CASSPGGRVNTEAFF. In DNA, the CDR3 is TGTGCCAGCAGTCCCGGGGGAAGGGTGAACACTGAAGCTTTCTTT.

The V call is TRBV18, the J call TRBJ2-1; 8 nucleotides agree with TRBD2. With 4 bases clipped from V and 7 bases from J, the junction kept 12 bases outside the gene matches. Germline CDR1 KGHSH, CDR2 LQKENI. The length of the CDR3 is 16 residues. The CDR3 spells CASSLPSSGGRNEQFF. The CDR3 region has the DNA TGTGCCAGCTCACTCCCCTCGAGCGGGGGAAGGAATGAGCAGTTCTTC. Full variable domain (outside the CDR3, taken from reference TRBV18 and TRBJ2-1): NAGVMQNPRHLVRRRGQEARLRCSPMKGHSHVYWYRQLPEEGLKFMVYLQKENIIDESGMPKERFSAEFPKEGPSILRIQQVVRGDSAAYFCASSLPSSGGRNEQFFGPGTRLTVL.

In this sample, this clonotype turned up once. The junction shows a germline mismatch at one end, possibly a read error. The J gene is TRBJ1-3, the V gene TRBV5-1; no firm D call. The germline gives CDR1 SGHRS, CDR2 YFSETQ. The CDR3 totals 13 residues. CDR3 coding DNA: TGCGCCAGCAGCGAGGACGGTGGAGACACCATATATTTT. Its protein is CASSEDGGDTIYF.

The rearrangement links TRBV27 to TRBJ2-7; D may correspond to TRBD1 or TRBD2 (6 bases each). Germline CDR1 MNHEY, CDR2 SMNVEV (reference sequence). The CDR3 is 14 residues long. V was cut by 6 bases and J by 3 bases, with 15 bases left in between. CDR3 nucleotide sequence: TGTGCCAGCAGAAGGGGGGTTACAGACTACGAGCAGTACTTC. Translating gives CASRRGVTDYEQYF.